The rows below give T cell receptor beta chains drawn from one sample of a study of T cell changes during pregnancy in multiple sclerosis. Repertoires were generated with immunoSEQ multiplex PCR, while TCRdb's copy carries only in-frame clones and drops some. The sample yields about 67,000 clones, approximately 90% seen once. The sequencing used peripheral blood, collected after pregnancy. These receptor sequences come from a female donor with multiple sclerosis, enrolled in a pregnancy study. The CDR3 runs from the conserved cysteine through the conserved F or W. Not all rows give a size; the values are once, few, many and, for expanded clones, a class.

abundance: .
j_gene: TRBJ2-7
v_gene: TRBV19
CDR3aa: CASSRGYEQYF

abundance: .
j_gene: TRBJ1-1
v_gene: TRBV15
CDR3aa: CATSRDPVNTEAFF

abundance: .
j_gene: TRBJ2-5
v_gene: TRBV7-6
CDR3aa: CASSLTTLGETQYF

abundance: .
j_gene: TRBJ2-1
v_gene: TRBV4-2
CDR3aa: CASSQEIPGLAGDCEQFF

abundance: .
j_gene: TRBJ1-1
v_gene: TRBV5-5
CDR3aa: CASSLWGQGDGAFF

abundance: .
j_gene: TRBJ1-3
v_gene: TRBV18
CDR3aa: CASSPFDGSSGNTIYF

abundance: .
j_gene: TRBJ2-3
v_gene: TRBV6-6
CDR3aa: CASSRQGSTDTQYF

abundance: .
j_gene: TRBJ1-2
v_gene: TRBV5-1
CDR3aa: CASSPTGVGGYTF

abundance: .
j_gene: TRBJ1-1
v_gene: TRBV27
CDR3aa: CATKGTGTGYAEAFF

abundance: .
j_gene: TRBJ2-5
v_gene: TRBV7-2
CDR3aa: CASSFSRKETQYF

abundance: .
j_gene: TRBJ2-7
v_gene: TRBV11-2
CDR3aa: CASSSPPGVPAEQYF

abundance: few
j_gene: TRBJ1-1
v_gene: TRBV10-3
CDR3aa: CATKVGTEAFF

abundance: .
j_gene: TRBJ2-1
v_gene: TRBV19
CDR3aa: CASSLREFNEQFF

abundance: .
j_gene: TRBJ2-1
v_gene: TRBV7-9
CDR3aa: CASSFSSTSGSVDEQFF

abundance: .
j_gene: TRBJ2-1
v_gene: TRBV11-3
CDR3aa: CASSLGTSGVGEQFF

abundance: once
j_gene: TRBJ2-7
v_gene: TRBV28
CDR3aa: CASRITSGGYEQYF

abundance: .
j_gene: TRBJ1-2
v_gene: TRBV10-3
CDR3aa: CAISGRDRGGNYGYTF

abundance: once
j_gene: TRBJ2-2
v_gene: TRBV4-1
CDR3aa: CASSQNTPGTITGELFF

abundance: .
j_gene: TRBJ2-1
v_gene: TRBV7-2
CDR3aa: CASSLAVPIYNEQFF

abundance: .
j_gene: TRBJ2-7
v_gene: TRBV5-4
CDR3aa: CASSATSGTYEQYF

abundance: .
j_gene: TRBJ2-1
v_gene: TRBV29-1
CDR3aa: CSVEAERGTYNEQFF

abundance: .
j_gene: TRBJ2-3
v_gene: TRBV4-1
CDR3aa: CASSQDRGFTDTDTQYF

abundance: .
j_gene: TRBJ1-4
v_gene: TRBV5-1
CDR3aa: CASSPSGFNEKLFF

abundance: .
j_gene: TRBJ1-1
v_gene: TRBV6-5
CDR3aa: CASSYRDRGWAFF

abundance: .
j_gene: TRBJ2-2
v_gene: TRBV14
CDR3aa: CASSPLATGYTGELFF

abundance: .
j_gene: TRBJ1-1
v_gene: TRBV6-6
CDR3aa: CASRDRRGNTEAFF

abundance: .
j_gene: TRBJ2-7
v_gene: TRBV5-8
CDR3aa: CASLRGFSSYEQYF

abundance: .
j_gene: TRBJ2-4
v_gene: TRBV6-5
CDR3aa: CASSSTGDIQYF

abundance: .
j_gene: TRBJ2-3
v_gene: TRBV27
CDR3aa: CASSLYPGTDTQYF